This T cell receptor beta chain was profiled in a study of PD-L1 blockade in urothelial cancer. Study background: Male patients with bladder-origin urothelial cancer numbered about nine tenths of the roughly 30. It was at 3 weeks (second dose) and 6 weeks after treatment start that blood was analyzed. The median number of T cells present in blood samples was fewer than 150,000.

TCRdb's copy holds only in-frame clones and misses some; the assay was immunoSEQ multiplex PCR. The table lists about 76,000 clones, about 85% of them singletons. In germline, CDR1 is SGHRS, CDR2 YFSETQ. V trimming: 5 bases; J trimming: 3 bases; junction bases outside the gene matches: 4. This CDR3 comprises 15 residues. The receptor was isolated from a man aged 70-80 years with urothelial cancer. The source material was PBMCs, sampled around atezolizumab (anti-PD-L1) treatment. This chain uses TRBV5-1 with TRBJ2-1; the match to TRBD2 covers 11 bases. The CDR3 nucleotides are TGCGCCAGCAGTACCGGGACTAGCGGCTACAATGAGCAGTTCTTC. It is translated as CASSTGTSGYNEQFF.